This TCR beta chain originates from a study of T cells in Graves' hyperthyroidism and ophthalmopathy. V lost 4 bases, J lost 5 bases, and 18 bases lay in between. The CDR3 extends over 16 amino acids. In germline, CDR1 is SGHRS, CDR2 YFSETQ. This clonotype has a count of ten or more. Its matching antigen is unknown. Hyperthyroidism in the patients, aged 18 to 65, was newly diagnosed and under 2 months in duration. Diagnosing involved the use of clinical symptoms, serum thyroxine and TRAb, thyroid ultrasound and orbital computed tomography. It was RNA transcripts that yielded the amplified TCR beta CDR3 regions. The primer set for the first-round RT-PCR of the TCR CDR3 was HTBI. TCRdb redid the calling of the multiplex PCR reads with MiXCR, one entry per CDR3 protein. Here the sample spans approximately 710,000 distinct CDR3 sequences, approximately 15% being singletons. Study results and limitations: Ophthalmopathy was model-predicted a median about 6.9 months pre-onset. Within blood appeared most thyroid clonotypes that had expanded above 0.001.

What was sequenced was blood. The source is a man aged 50 to 60 with Graves' hyperthyroidism. The rearrangement links TRBV5-1 to TRBJ1-4; TRBD1 is a possible D gene (5 bases). The CDR3 protein is CASSVGTGSRNEKLFF. Written as DNA, the CDR3 is TGCGCCAGCAGCGTCGGGACGGGAAGCCGAAATGAAAAACTGTTTTTT.